The present TCR beta chain was sequenced within a study of graft-versus-host responses after intestinal transplantation. Study in general: Transplant types were multivisceral, liver-intestinal, or isolated intestinal. Anti-thymocyte globulin induction preceded about three years of tacrolimus and steroid maintenance in all recipients.

Study-level findings and limits: Allografts of patients with graft-donor T cell macrochimerism showed high graft-versus-host to host-versus-graft clone ratios. Early post-transplant declines in HvG were associated with peak levels of circulating GvH clones.

J was trimmed by 2 bases and V by 10 bases; bases with no gene match: 8. This CDR3 has 13 amino acids. Germline V gives CDR1 SGHNT, CDR2 YYREEE (reference sequence). A note on this clone: What it binds is unknown.

The method was immunoSEQ multiplex PCR; TCRdb's version includes in-frame clones alone and lacks a portion of them. The sample includes about 27,000 clones, 85% to 95% of them seen just once. The sequences come from PBMCs, collected 18 days after transplant. This sequence was found in a human patient who received an intestinal transplant, so some T cells may come from the graft donor. V and J are TRBV5-4 and TRBJ1-1; 7 bases align to TRBD1. CDR3 in DNA: TGTGCCGGAAGACAGGGTTTAAACACTGAAGCTTTCTTT. This translates into CAGRQGLNTEAFF.